The T cell receptor beta chain described here comes from a study of CD8 T cells in Susac syndrome. Random hexamers served to reverse transcribe roughly 0.5 to 1 ug RNA. The authors amplified TCR beta CDR3 across 54 Vbeta and 13 Jbeta using immunoSEQ multiplex PCR. TCRdb reprocessed the immunoSEQ multiplex PCR reads with MiXCR, giving one entry per CDR3 protein. The sample has about 240,000 distinct CDR3 sequences; almost 97% are singletons. CDR1 is SQVTM and CDR2 is ANQGSEA in the germline V gene. Unmatched junction bases numbered 11, after V lost 7 bases and J lost 0 bases. This CDR3 spans 16 amino acids.

Sequenced sample: CD4+ T cells from PBMCs. The chain has TRBV29-1 and TRBJ2-1; 8 bases map to TRBD1. This clonotype originated in a human donor with Susac syndrome. The CDR3 protein is CSARGWDRSSYNEQFF. The CDR3 DNA reads as TGCAGCGCCCGGGGGTGGGACAGGAGCTCCTACAATGAGCAGTTCTTC.